This TCR beta chain was recorded in a study of T cell repertoires in cytomegalovirus infection. TCRdb called the reads again in MiXCR, with one record for every CDR3 protein. The repertoire holds approximately 310,000 distinct CDR3 sequences, with about 25% as singletons. This clonotype was seen many times. As yet, its antigen is unknown. V was shortened by 5 bases and J by 6 bases, with 8 bases between the two germline ends. CDR1 and CDR2 (germline): MNHEY, SMNVEV (reference sequence). This CDR3 has 12 amino acids. This TCR derives from a human donor in good health (CMV status not recorded). Some clones in this sample may be carry-over from other donors' samples. The chain uses TRBV27 and TRBJ1-5, with a tentative D call TRBD1 (6 bases). The sample here was cultured PBMCs, taken from culture after CMV antigen stimulation. CDR3 DNA sequence: TGTGCCAGCAGTCTACAGGGTCAGCCCCAGCATTTT. Translation: CASSLQGQPQHF.